The clone carrying this T cell receptor beta chain was counted ten times or more. The data are from a study of blood T cell repertoires in COVID-19. Study background: Sites across the United States, Italy and Spain contributed samples from acute and convalescent COVID-19. From T cells, B-cell-depleted T cells, or PBMCs came the material, which was cDNA or gDNA.

In the original workflow: Researchers report that nucleated cell counts were estimated from reference gene primer amplification. Some clones are missing from TCRdb's copy, which holds only in-frame ones; the method was immunoSEQ multiplex PCR. V and J calls plus clone size are reproduced from that table; the DNA served to infer D and trimming. The data show approximately 91,000 clones, 75% to 85% seen once. This TCR was sampled from a man between 65 and 85 years old with acute or convalescent COVID-19. The sample comprised peripheral blood.

CDR3 nucleotides: TGTGCCAGCCTTCATTCCGACAGGGGAAACACCATATATTTT. Its translation: CASLHSDRGNTIYF. This rearrangement joins TRBV6-5 to TRBJ1-3; tentatively, D is TRBD1 (6 bases). This CDR3 comprises 14 residues. The V gene lost 8 bases and the J gene lost 4 bases, with 15 bases spanning the gap. The germline V gene has CDR1 MNHEY and CDR2 SVGAGI.